This entry lists 7 T cell receptor beta chains sequenced from one sample in a study of cytomegalovirus exposure and HLA in healthy donors. The data were produced by immunoSEQ multiplex PCR, yet TCRdb's version contains in-frame clones alone and is incomplete. The table records more than 95,000 clones, 70% to 90% of them present only once. Sequencing was done on a sample of PBMCs. The receptors were sampled from a man aged 18 to 35 in good health and CMV-seropositive.

The chain carries TRBV6-1 and TRBJ1-5; 7 bases are shared with TRBD1. V was clipped by 8 bases and J by 3 bases; unmatched bases: 7. The CDR3 has 14 residues. In germline, CDR1 is MNHNS, CDR2 SASEGT. CDR3 coding DNA: TGTGCCAGCTACCCCACAGGGGTCAATCAGCCCCAGCATTTT. Translated, it gives CASYPTGVNQPQHF.

The chain employs TRBV5-6 and TRBJ1-2; no clear D gene. In germline, CDR1 is SGHDT, CDR2 YYEEEE. Trimming took 0 bases from V and 3 from J, leaving 6 bases between them. The CDR3 has 13 residues. For the CDR3, the DNA is TGTGCCAGCAGCTTGGCCGGTCACTATGGCTACACCTTC. Its protein product is CASSLAGHYGYTF. Filled out from reference TRBV5-6 and TRBJ1-2, the complete variable domain reads DAGVTQSPTHLIKTRGQQVTLRCSPKSGHDTVSWYQQALGQGPQFIFQYYEEEERQRGNFPDRFSGHQFPNYSSELNVNALLLGDSALYLCASSLAGHYGYTFGSGTRLTVV.

This clone is a singleton in its sample. The gene calls are TRBV6-5 and TRBJ1-5; D is undetermined. The V end lost 6 bases, the J end lost 3 bases, and 9 bases lay between the germline ends. The length of the CDR3 is 13 residues. Germline assignment: CDR1 MNHEY and CDR2 SVGAGI. CDR3 protein: CASRGRSNQPQHF. The CDR3 region has the DNA TGTGCCAGCAGAGGGAGATCCAATCAGCCCCAGCATTTT.

The chain is built from TRBV28 and TRBJ2-5; 10 bases are a match to TRBD2. This CDR3 is built from 16 residues. Germline V gene lookup returns CDR1 MDHEN and CDR2 SYDVKM. After removal of 8 bases from V and 3 bases from J, the junction contained 12 bases not matched to a gene. Here the CDR3 DNA reads TGTGCCAGCGAAGAAGCGGGGGGGGTAATCGAAGAGACCCAGTACTTC. This sequence encodes CASEEAGGVIEETQYF. The entire variable domain, with the rest obtained from reference TRBV28 and TRBJ2-5, is as follows: DVKVTQSSRYLVKRTGEKVFLECVQDMDHENMFWYRQDPGLGLRLIYFSYDVKMKEKGDIPEGYSVSREKKERFSLILESASTNQTSMYLCASEEAGGVIEETQYFGPGTRLLVL.

This chain connects TRBV5-4 to TRBJ2-3, with 10 bases identical to TRBD1. The CDR3 has 16 amino acids. V lost 0 bases, J lost 5 bases, and 6 bases stayed unmatched. Per germline, CDR1 SGHNT and CDR2 YYREEE (reference sequence). The CDR3 nucleotides read TGTGCCAGCAGCTTGGGGGGACAGGGGACCGGAGATACGCAGTATTTT. Translation: CASSLGGQGTGDTQYF. The variable domain in full, completed from reference TRBV5-4 and TRBJ2-3, reads ETGVTQSPTHLIKTRGQQVTLRCSSQSGHNTVSWYQQALGQGPQFIFQYYREEENGRGNFPPRFSGLQFPNYSSELNVNALELDDSALYLCASSLGGQGTGDTQYFGPGTRLTVL.

The genes are TRBV5-5 and TRBJ2-7; TRBD2 is a possible D gene (7 bases). V dropped 4 bases and J dropped 5 bases, with 16 bases sitting between them. The CDR3 loop spans 14 amino acids. In germline, CDR1 is SGHKS, CDR2 YYEKEE (reference sequence). The CDR3 region is CASSPDGGRHEQYF. The CDR3 DNA sequence: TGTGCCAGCAGCCCGGACGGGGGGCGCCACGAGCAGTACTTC. The variable domain in full, with the rest retrieved from reference TRBV5-5 and TRBJ2-7, is DAGVTQSPTHLIKTRGQQVTLRCSPISGHKSVSWYQQVLGQGPQFIFQYYEKEERGRGNFPDRFSARQFPNYSSELNVNALLLGDSALYLCASSPDGGRHEQYFGPGTRLTVT.

V and J are TRBV29-1 and TRBJ2-1; 9 bases line up with TRBD2. Germline trimming cut 1 base from V and 2 bases from J; bases unmatched to any gene: 3. The CDR3 extends over 15 amino acids. Germline CDR1 and CDR2: SQVTM and ANQGSEA. CDR3 nucleotides: TGCAGCGTTGAAGGGGCTAGCGGGGCCTACAATGAGCAGTTCTTC. Translation: CSVEGASGAYNEQFF.